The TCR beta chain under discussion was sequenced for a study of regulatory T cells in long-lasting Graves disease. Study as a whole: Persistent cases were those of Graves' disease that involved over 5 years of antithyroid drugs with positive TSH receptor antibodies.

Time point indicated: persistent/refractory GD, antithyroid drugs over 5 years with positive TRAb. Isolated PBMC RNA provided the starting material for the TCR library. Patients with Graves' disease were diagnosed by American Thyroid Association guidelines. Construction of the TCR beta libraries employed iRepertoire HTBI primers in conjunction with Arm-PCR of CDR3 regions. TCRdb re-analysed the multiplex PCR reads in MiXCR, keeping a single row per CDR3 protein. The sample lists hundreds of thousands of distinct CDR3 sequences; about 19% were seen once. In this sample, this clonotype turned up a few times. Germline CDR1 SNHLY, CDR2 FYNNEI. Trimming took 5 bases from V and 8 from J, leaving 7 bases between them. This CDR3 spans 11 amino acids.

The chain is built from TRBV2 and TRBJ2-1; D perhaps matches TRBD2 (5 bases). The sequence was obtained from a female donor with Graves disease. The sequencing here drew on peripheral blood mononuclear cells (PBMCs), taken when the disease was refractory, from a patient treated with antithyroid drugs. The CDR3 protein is CASSKLDEQFF. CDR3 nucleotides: TGTGCCAGCAGTAAACTAGATGAGCAGTTCTTC.